This T cell receptor beta chain was found in a study of T cell responses to AZD1222 COVID-19 vaccine. Notes on the study in general: Baseline seropositivity occurred in only a handful of AZD1222 recipients.

V was cut by 6 bases and J by 9 bases, with 15 bases left in between. Germline CDR1 GTSNPN, CDR2 SVGIG (reference sequence). The length of the CDR3 is 13 residues. Assay used: immunoSEQ multiplex PCR; TCRdb lists only in-frame clones, some missing. This table holds 170,000 or so clones, 90% found once. A remark on this clone: Its target is not known.

V is TRBV30 and J is TRBJ1-6, with a tentative D call TRBD1 (6 bases). The sample was peripheral blood, taken on day 0 of AZD1222 vaccination. This clonotype was obtained from an adult in good health. The CDR3 DNA is TGTGCCTGTTCTCCAGGGGCAAGTTCACCCCTCCACTTT. Translated: CACSPGASSPLHF.